This T cell receptor beta chain emerged from a study of T cells after yellow fever vaccination. Study at large: Researchers used SMART-Seq v4 Ultra Low Input to prepare fractions that had low cell numbers. Findings and caveats of the study: Shared CD4/CD8 clonotypes were a small share, likely from convergent recombination. One caveat is that FACS-sorted repertoires could contain abundant clonotypes contaminating from the bulk population.

UMIs and a universal primer site were added when TCR cDNA was made by 5'RACE template switching. TCRdb ran MiXCR on the 5' RACE reads and lists one entry per CDR3 protein. The table lists over 130,000 distinct CDR3 sequences, over 7% of them singletons. This clonotype was seen at least ten times. The antigen is not known. Germline values: CDR1 MNHEY, CDR2 SVGAGI. J gave up 3 bases and V 4 bases, and 6 bases lay outside the gene matches. This CDR3 is built from 15 residues. The receptor was derived from a man aged 30 to 39 who received the YFV17D yellow fever vaccine. V is TRBV6-5 and J is TRBJ2-1; 7 bases are shared with TRBD2. The specimen comprised CD4+ T cells sorted from PBMCs, sampled 5 days after the yellow fever booster vaccination. In nucleotides, the CDR3 is TGTGCCAGCAGTTCCCGGCTAGCGGACTACAATGAGCAGTTCTTC. It specifies CASSSRLADYNEQFF.